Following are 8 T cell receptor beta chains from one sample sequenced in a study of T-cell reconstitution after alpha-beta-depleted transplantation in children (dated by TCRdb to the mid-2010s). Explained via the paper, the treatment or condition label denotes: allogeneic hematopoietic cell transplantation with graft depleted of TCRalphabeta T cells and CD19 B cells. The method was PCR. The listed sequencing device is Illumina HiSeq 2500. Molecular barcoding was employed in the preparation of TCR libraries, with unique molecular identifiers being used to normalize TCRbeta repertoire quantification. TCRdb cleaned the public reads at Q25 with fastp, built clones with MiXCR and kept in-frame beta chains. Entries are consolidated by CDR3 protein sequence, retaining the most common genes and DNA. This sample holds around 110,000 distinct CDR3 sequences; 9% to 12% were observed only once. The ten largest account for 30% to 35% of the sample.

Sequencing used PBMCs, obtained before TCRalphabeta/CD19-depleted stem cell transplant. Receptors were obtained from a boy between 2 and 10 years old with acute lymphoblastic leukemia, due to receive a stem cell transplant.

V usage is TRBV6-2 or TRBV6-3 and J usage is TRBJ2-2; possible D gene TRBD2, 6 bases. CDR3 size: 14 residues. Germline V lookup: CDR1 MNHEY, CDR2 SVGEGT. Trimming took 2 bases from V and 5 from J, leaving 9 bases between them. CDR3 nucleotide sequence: TGTGCCAGCAGTTACGTGCGGGATACCGGGGAGCTGTTTTTT. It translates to CASSYVRDTGELFF.

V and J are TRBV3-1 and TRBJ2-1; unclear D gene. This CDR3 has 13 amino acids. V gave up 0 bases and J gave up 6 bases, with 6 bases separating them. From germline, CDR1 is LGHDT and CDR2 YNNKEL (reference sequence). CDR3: CASSQDNGNEQFF. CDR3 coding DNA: TGTGCCAGCAGCCAAGATAACGGCAATGAGCAGTTCTTC.

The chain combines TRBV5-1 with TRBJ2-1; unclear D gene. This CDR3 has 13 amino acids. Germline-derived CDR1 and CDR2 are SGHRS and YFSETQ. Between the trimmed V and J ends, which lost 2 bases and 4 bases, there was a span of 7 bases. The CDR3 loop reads CASSFFGYNEQFF. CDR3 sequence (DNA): TGCGCCAGCAGCTTTTTCGGGTACAATGAGCAGTTCTTC.

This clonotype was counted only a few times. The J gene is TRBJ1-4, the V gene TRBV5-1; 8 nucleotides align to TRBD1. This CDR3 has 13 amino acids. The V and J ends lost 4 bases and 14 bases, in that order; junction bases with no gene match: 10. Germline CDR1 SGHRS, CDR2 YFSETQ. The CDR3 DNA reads TGCGCCAGCAGCGTAGACAGGGGCTTGAAGCTGTTTTTT. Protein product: CASSVDRGLKLFF.

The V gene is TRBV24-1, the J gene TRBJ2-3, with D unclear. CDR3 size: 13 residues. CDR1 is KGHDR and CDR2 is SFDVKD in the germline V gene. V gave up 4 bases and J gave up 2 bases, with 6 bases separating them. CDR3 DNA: TGTGCCACCAGTGAACCTGCCACAGATACGCAGTATTTT. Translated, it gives CATSEPATDTQYF.

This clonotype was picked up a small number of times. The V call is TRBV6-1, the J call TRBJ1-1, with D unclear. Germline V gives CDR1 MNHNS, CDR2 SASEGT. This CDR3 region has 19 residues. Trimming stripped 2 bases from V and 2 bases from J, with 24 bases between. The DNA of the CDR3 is TGTGCCAGCAGTGAAAAGTTTAGGGCTTTCACGAGACTTAACACTGAAGCTTTCTTT. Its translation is CASSEKFRAFTRLNTEAFF.

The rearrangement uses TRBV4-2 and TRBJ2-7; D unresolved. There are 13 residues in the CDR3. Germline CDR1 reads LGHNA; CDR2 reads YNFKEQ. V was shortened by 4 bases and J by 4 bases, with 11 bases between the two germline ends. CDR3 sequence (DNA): TGTGCCAGCAGCCCCGGGCCCACATACGAGCAGTACTTC. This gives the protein CASSPGPTYEQYF.

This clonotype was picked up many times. DNA of the CDR3: TGTGCCAGCAGTCCGGGACGGAAAAACACTGAAGCTTTCTTT. Its protein is CASSPGRKNTEAFF. The V gene is TRBV12-3 or TRBV12-4, the J gene TRBJ1-1, with a tentative D call TRBD1 (5 bases). Trimming took off 5 bases at V and 2 bases at J, with 12 bases between the two ends. This CDR3 comprises 14 residues.